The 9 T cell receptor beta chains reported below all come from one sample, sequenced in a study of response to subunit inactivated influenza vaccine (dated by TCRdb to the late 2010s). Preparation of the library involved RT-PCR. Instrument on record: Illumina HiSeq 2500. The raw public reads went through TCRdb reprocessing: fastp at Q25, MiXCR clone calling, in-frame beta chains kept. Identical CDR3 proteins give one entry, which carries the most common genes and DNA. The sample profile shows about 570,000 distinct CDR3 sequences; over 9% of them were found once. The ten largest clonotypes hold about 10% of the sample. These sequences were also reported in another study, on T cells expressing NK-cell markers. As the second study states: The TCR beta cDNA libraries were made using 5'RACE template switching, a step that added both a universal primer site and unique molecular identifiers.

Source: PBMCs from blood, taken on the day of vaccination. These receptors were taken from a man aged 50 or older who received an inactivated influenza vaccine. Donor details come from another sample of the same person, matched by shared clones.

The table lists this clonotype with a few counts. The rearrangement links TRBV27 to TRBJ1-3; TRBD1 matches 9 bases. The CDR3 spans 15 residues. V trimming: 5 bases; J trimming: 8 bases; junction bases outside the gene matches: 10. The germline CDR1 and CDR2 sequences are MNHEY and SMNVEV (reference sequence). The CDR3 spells CASSKGQGLRDTIYF. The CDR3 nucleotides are TGTGCCAGCAGTAAAGGACAGGGGCTGAGGGACACCATATATTTT.

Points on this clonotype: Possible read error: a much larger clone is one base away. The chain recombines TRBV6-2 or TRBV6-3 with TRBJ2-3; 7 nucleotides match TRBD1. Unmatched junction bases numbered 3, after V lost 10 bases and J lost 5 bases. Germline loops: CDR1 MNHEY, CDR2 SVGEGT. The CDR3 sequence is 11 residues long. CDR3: CATSGGDTQYF. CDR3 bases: TGTGCCACCTCAGGGGGAGATACGCAGTATTTT.

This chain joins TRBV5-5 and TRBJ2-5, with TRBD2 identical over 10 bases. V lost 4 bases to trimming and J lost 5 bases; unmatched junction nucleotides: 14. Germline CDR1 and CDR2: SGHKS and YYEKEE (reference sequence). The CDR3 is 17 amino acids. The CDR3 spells CASSGYISSGRAETQYF. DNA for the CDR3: TGTGCCAGCAGCGGCTACATTAGCAGCGGGAGGGCTGAGACCCAGTACTTC.

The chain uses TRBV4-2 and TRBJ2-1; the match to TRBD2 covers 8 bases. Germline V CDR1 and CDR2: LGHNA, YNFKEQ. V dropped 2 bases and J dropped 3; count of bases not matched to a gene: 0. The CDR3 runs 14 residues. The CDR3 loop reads CASSQLAGYNEQFF. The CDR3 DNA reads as TGTGCCAGCAGCCAACTAGCGGGCTACAATGAGCAGTTCTTC.

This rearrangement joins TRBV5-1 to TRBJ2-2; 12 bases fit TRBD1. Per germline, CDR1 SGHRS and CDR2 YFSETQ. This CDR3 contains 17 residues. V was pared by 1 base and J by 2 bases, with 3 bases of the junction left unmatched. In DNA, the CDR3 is TGCGCCAGCAGCTTGACCGGGACAGGGGGCAACACCGGGGAGCTGTTTTTT. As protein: CASSLTGTGGNTGELFF.

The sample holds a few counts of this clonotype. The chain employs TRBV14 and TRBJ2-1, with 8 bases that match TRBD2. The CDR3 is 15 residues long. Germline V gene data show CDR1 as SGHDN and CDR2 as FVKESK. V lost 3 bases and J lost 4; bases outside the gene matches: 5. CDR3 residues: CASSHGRGAYNEQFF. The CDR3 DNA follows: TGTGCCAGCAGCCACGGGCGGGGGGCGTACAATGAGCAGTTCTTC.

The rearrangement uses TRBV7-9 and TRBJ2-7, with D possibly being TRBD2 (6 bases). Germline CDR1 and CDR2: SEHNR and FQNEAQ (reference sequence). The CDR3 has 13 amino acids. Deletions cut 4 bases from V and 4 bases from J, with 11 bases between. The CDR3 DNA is TGTGCCAGCAGCTACCGGGACTTATACGAGCAGTACTTC. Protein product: CASSYRDLYEQYF.

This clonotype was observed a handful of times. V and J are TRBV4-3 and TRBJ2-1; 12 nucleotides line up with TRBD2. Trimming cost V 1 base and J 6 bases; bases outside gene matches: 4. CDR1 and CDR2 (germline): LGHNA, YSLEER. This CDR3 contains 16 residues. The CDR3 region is CASSQGLAGVGNEQFF. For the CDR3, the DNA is TGCGCCAGCAGCCAAGGACTAGCGGGAGTCGGCAATGAGCAGTTCTTC.

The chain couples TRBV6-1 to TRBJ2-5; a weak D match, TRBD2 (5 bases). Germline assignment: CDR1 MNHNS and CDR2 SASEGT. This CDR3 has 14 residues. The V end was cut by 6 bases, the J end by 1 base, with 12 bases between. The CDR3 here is CASSKRSVQETQYF. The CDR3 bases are TGTGCCAGCAGCAAGCGGTCAGTCCAAGAGACCCAGTACTTC.